Given below is one T cell receptor (beta chain) in context. Its specificity is not known. The sample comes from a study of cytomegalovirus exposure and HLA in healthy donors. General observations from the study: TCR beta sequences reportedly predicted the HLA-A and HLA-B alleles of most subjects accurately. Previously analyzed data showed that most TCR beta V segments were productive at a frequency of about 90% or about 30%.

A multiplex PCR was run with 60 Vbeta primers and 13 Jbeta primers. Per the study methods: Per a later analysis, the number of unique TCR beta chains was around 80 million, of which around 9.9 million were shared. Here immunoSEQ multiplex PCR was the method, and the copy in TCRdb shows in-frame clones only, minus some. The V and J calls and the clone size are those of that table, but D and trimming were determined from the DNA. Of about 120,000 clones in the sample, approximately 79% are singletons; the top ten hold more than 3%. This clonotype was sampled from a man aged 25 to 40 in good health and CMV-seronegative. The source material was PBMCs.

The CDR3 is CASSNDRKNIQYF. The CDR3 DNA follows: TGTGCCAGCAGTAACGACAGGAAAAACATTCAGTACTTC. This chain connects TRBV7-9 to TRBJ2-4, with a weak D call TRBD1 (6 bases). The germline gives CDR1 SEHNR, CDR2 FQNEAQ (reference sequence). The CDR3 is 13 amino acids. With 6 bases removed from V and 4 bases from J, the gap between germline ends came to 10 bases.